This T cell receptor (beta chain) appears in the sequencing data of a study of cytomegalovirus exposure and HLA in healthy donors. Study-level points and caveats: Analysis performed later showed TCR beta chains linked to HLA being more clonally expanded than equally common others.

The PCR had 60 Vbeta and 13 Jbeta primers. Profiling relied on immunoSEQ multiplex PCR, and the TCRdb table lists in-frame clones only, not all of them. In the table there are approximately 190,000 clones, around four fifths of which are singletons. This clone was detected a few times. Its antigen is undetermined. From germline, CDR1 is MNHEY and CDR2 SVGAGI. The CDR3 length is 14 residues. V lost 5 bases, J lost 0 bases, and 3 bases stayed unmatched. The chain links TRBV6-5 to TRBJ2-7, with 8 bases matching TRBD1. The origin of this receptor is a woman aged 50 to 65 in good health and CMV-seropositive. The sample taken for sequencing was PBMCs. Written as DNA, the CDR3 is TGTGCCAGCAGTGGACAGGGCCTCTCCTACGAGCAGTACTTC. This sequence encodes CASSGQGLSYEQYF.